The 23 T cell receptor beta chains reported below all come from one sample, sequenced in a study of T cell repertoires in cytomegalovirus infection (dated 2019 in TCRdb). This specimen's treatment or condition label, interpreted: in vitro stimulation with specific CMV peptide epitopes to enrich CMV-specific T cells. Which antigens these TCRs recognize remains unknown. Reads for this sample came from an Illumina HiSeq 1500. Starting from the raw public reads, TCRdb applied fastp trimming at Q25, assembled clones with MiXCR and retained in-frame beta chains. All rows with the same CDR3 protein become a single entry with the most common DNA and genes. The sample profile shows about 920,000 distinct CDR3 sequences; 25% to 40% of them were found once. The ten largest make up roughly 13% of the sample. This sample comprised cultured CD8+ T cells from PBMCs, obtained from culture after CMV antigen stimulation. The receptor set was obtained from a human donor in good health (CMV status not recorded). Some clones in this sample may be carry-over from other donors' samples.

This clonotype was picked up many times. This chain links TRBV7-2 with TRBJ2-7; the D gene could be TRBD1 or TRBD2 (6 bases each). CDR3 length: 16 amino acids. Trimming took off 3 bases at V and 6 bases at J, with 21 bases between the two ends. Germline CDR1 SGHTA, CDR2 FQGNSA. This CDR3 reads CASSLRGEIRSSEQYF. The CDR3 DNA sequence: TGTGCCAGCAGCTTGAGGGGGGAGATCCGTAGCTCCGAGCAGTACTTC. Complete variable domain (other parts from reference TRBV7-2 and TRBJ2-7): GAGVSQSPSNKVTEKGKDVELRCDPISGHTALYWYRQSLGQGLEFLIYFQGNSAPDKSGLPSDRFSAERTGGSVSTLTIQRTQQEDSAVYLCASSLRGEIRSSEQYFGPGTRLTVT.

V and J are TRBV20-1 and TRBJ2-5; D might be TRBD2 (7 bases). Per the germline V gene, CDR1 is DFQATT and CDR2 is SNEGSKA (reference sequence). Trimming stripped 1 base from V and 0 bases from J, with 21 bases between. The CDR3 length is 18 residues. The CDR3 sequence: CSARGFGRDNQYQETQYF. CDR3 bases: TGCAGTGCTAGAGGGTTTGGGAGGGACAACCAGTACCAAGAGACCCAGTACTTC.

This clonotype has only a few counts. The V and J genes are TRBV6-1 and TRBJ2-3, with D hard to call. Germline V gene lookup returns CDR1 MNHNS and CDR2 SASEGT. The length of the CDR3 is 15 residues. Trimming left V 10 bases short and J 3 bases short, with 20 bases between. The CDR3 DNA follows: TGTGCCACCGCCCCCGAGATTAGCCCGACAGATACGCAGTATTTT. Translating it yields CATAPEISPTDTQYF.

The genes are TRBV7-9 and TRBJ2-1; 15 nucleotides agree with TRBD2. Germline values: CDR1 SEHNR, CDR2 FQNEAQ (reference sequence). V was pared by 5 bases and J by 0 bases, with 5 bases of the junction left unmatched. The CDR3 is 18 amino acids. CDR3 coding DNA: TGTGCCAGCAGCCCGGGGACTAGCGGGGGGCGCTCCTACAATGAGCAGTTCTTC. Its protein product is CASSPGTSGGRSYNEQFF.

This clonotype has a handful of counts. This chain connects TRBV7-3 to TRBJ1-5, with D perhaps matching TRBD1 (6 bases). V was trimmed by 5 bases and J by 3 bases, leaving 17 bases between them. CDR1 and CDR2 from the germline V gene are SGHTA and FQGTGA. CDR3 length: 16 residues. The chain's CDR3 is CASSKQGRRNNQPQHF. The CDR3 nucleotides read TGTGCCAGCAGCAAGCAGGGGAGGAGGAACAATCAGCCCCAGCATTTT.

This clonotype was picked up a small number of times. This chain joins TRBV20-1 and TRBJ2-5; D is unresolved. The CDR3 is 15 residues long. Germline loops: CDR1 DFQATT, CDR2 SNEGSKA (reference sequence). V was cut by 0 bases and J by 3 bases, with 14 bases left in between. The CDR3 nucleotides are TGCAGTGCTAGAGATGGCGGACGCATGAAAGAGACCCAGTACTTC. Protein: CSARDGGRMKETQYF.

This clonotype was observed many times. In DNA, the CDR3 is TGTGCCAGCAGCTTAGTTCGGGCCGAGGGGGCAGGGGATACGCAGTATTTT. Its protein is CASSLVRAEGAGDTQYF. V is TRBV7-6 and J is TRBJ2-3; TRBD1 matches at 7 bases. V dropped 1 base and J dropped 6; count of bases not matched to a gene: 13. CDR1 is SGHVS, CDR2 FNYEAQ, per germline. The CDR3 sequence is 17 residues long.

This clonotype was detected only a few times. The V gene is TRBV5-6, the J gene TRBJ1-1; D not resolved. The V gene's germline CDR1 is SGHDT and CDR2 YYEEEE. The ends were cut back, 4 bases at V and 5 bases at J, with 21 bases in the middle. This CDR3 spans 16 amino acids. The DNA for the CDR3 is TGTGCCAGCAGCGCGGGTCGACGGCACGGGAGGACTGAAGCTTTCTTT. Translating it yields CASSAGRRHGRTEAFF.

In regard to this clonotype: This may come from a read error, since a much larger clone is one base off. The chain combines TRBV15 with TRBJ2-2; unclear D gene. The CDR3 covers 15 residues. Germline-derived CDR1 and CDR2 are LNHNV and YYDKDF (reference sequence). CDR3 nucleotides: TGTACCACCAGCAGAGCATCCAGGAACACCGGGGAGCTGTTTTTT. Amino acids: CTTSRASRNTGELFF.

This clonotype was picked up a small number of times. The chain carries TRBV29-1 and TRBJ2-3; D possibly corresponds to TRBD1 (6 bases). This CDR3 is 14 amino acids long. Germline CDR1 is SQVTM and CDR2 is ANQGSEA. V was pared by 7 bases and J by 2 bases, with 16 bases between. CDR3 in amino acids: CSARTGTNTDTQYF. CDR3 DNA sequence: TGCAGCGCAAGAACAGGGACCAACACAGATACGCAGTATTTT.

This clonotype has ten or more counts. The V call is TRBV7-6, the J call TRBJ2-2; TRBD1 matches at 8 bases. CDR3 length: 15 amino acids. Germline V gene lookup returns CDR1 SGHVS and CDR2 FNYEAQ. V lost 5 bases and J lost 1; bases outside the gene matches: 3. The DNA of the CDR3 is TGTGCCAGCAGCCCTGGGACAGGGAACACCGGGGAGCTGTTTTTT. It encodes CASSPGTGNTGELFF.

The rearrangement links TRBV4-3 to TRBJ1-1; the D is unclear. Germline V gives CDR1 LGHNA, CDR2 YSLEER. This CDR3 has 15 residues. Trimming removed 3 bases at V and 0 bases at J, with 11 bases between. CDR3 residues: CASSHASGVNTEAFF. In nucleotides, the CDR3 is TGCGCCAGCAGCCATGCGTCGGGAGTGAACACTGAAGCTTTCTTT.

This clonotype has at least ten counts. V is TRBV2 and J is TRBJ2-1; 10 bases align to TRBD2. Germline CDR1 and CDR2: SNHLY and FYNNEI. The junction had 8 bases not matched to a gene; V was cut back by 4 bases and J by 5 bases. This CDR3 spans 16 amino acids. This CDR3 is CASSVPASGGHNEQFF. The DNA of the CDR3 is TGTGCCAGCAGTGTGCCCGCTAGCGGGGGCCACAATGAGCAGTTCTTC.

This clonotype was seen a few times. The rearrangement links TRBV20-1 to TRBJ1-1; D gene unclear. The V and J ends lost 3 bases and 7 bases respectively, with 12 bases between them. Germline V CDR1 and CDR2: DFQATT, SNEGSKA (reference sequence). CDR3 length equals 12 residues. This CDR3 is CSASGGIGEAFF. CDR3 sequence (DNA): TGCAGTGCTAGTGGAGGGATAGGTGAAGCTTTCTTT.

The chain uses TRBV5-6 and TRBJ1-1; 9 bases match TRBD1. The germline V gene has CDR1 SGHDT and CDR2 YYEEEE. The J segment lost 3 bases and the V segment lost 2 bases, leaving 8 bases of the junction unmatched. The CDR3 extends over 16 amino acids. The CDR3 bases are TGTGCCAGCAGCTTAACAGGGGGCGTACGGGACACTGAAGCTTTCTTT. Translated, it gives CASSLTGGVRDTEAFF.

This clonotype was detected many times. The genes are TRBV7-6 and TRBJ2-4; the match to TRBD2 covers 13 bases. With 6 bases clipped from V and 7 bases from J, the junction kept 12 bases outside the gene matches. This CDR3 is built from 17 residues. The germline V gene encodes CDR1 SGHVS and CDR2 FNYEAQ. CDR3 sequence (DNA): TGTGCCAGCAGTCACGGACTAGCGGGGGCTAAAGGGAACATTCAGTACTTC. Translation gives CASSHGLAGAKGNIQYF.

This clonotype was found a few times. The CDR3 DNA is TGTGCCAGCAGCTATAGGGACAGGACAGATACGCAGTATTTT. Protein sequence: CASSYRDRTDTQYF. This chain links TRBV7-3 with TRBJ2-3; 8 nucleotides align to TRBD1. The germline V gene encodes CDR1 SGHTA and CDR2 FQGTGA. Unmatched junction bases numbered 3, after V lost 4 bases and J lost 3 bases. The length of the CDR3 is 14 residues.

This clonotype occurred a few times. The chain is built from TRBV19 and TRBJ1-1; D not certain. V lost 10 bases, J lost 5 bases, and 20 bases lay in between. Germline CDR1 and CDR2: LNHDA and SQIVND (reference sequence). The CDR3 sequence is 14 residues long. The CDR3 sequence: CATIPRGGGTEAFF. The CDR3 bases are TGTGCCACAATACCCCGGGGAGGAGGGACTGAAGCTTTCTTT.

J is TRBJ2-1 and V is TRBV29-1; D uncertain. The CDR3 spans 12 residues. CDR1 is SQVTM, CDR2 ANQGSEA, per germline. The V gene lost 4 bases and the J gene lost 4 bases, with 8 bases spanning the gap. CDR3 protein: CSVVTVYNEQFF. CDR3 coding DNA: TGCAGCGTTGTAACAGTTTACAATGAGCAGTTCTTC.

CDR3 loop: CASSEDGRMNTEAFF. Here the CDR3 DNA reads TGTGCCAGCAGTGAAGATGGGCGGATGAACACTGAAGCTTTCTTT. The gene calls are TRBV2 and TRBJ1-1, with unresolved D. Germline loops: CDR1 SNHLY, CDR2 FYNNEI. Between the trimmed V and J ends, which lost 1 base and 0 bases, there was a span of 9 bases. The CDR3 is made up of 15 amino acids.

This clonotype occurred a few times. The J gene is TRBJ1-1, the V gene TRBV15, with D possibly being TRBD1 (6 bases). V dropped 3 bases and J dropped 0 bases, with 14 bases sitting between them. Germline-derived CDR1 and CDR2 are LNHNV and YYDKDF (reference sequence). The CDR3 runs to 16 residues. CDR3 amino acids: CATSSDRFTMNTEAFF. CDR3 nucleotides: TGTGCCACCAGCAGTGACAGGTTTACCATGAACACTGAAGCTTTCTTT.

This clonotype was counted ten times or more. The V and J genes are TRBV6-6 and TRBJ2-1; the D is unclear. Trimming removed 4 bases from V and 1 base from J, with 2 bases in between. CDR3 length equals 12 residues. CDR1 and CDR2 (germline): MNHNY, SVGAGI (reference sequence). This CDR3 is CASSWSYNEQFF. The CDR3 region has the DNA TGTGCCAGCAGTTGGTCCTACAATGAGCAGTTCTTC.

This clonotype was detected a few times. This rearrangement joins TRBV6-6 to TRBJ2-1, with 9 nucleotides matching TRBD1. The ends lost 6 bases at V and 6 bases at J; junction bases unmatched: 9. This CDR3 is built from 15 residues. CDR1 and CDR2 from the germline V gene are MNHNY and SVGAGI (reference sequence). The CDR3 here is CASRSAGQGFNEQFF. The CDR3, as DNA: TGTGCCAGCAGATCCGCGGGACAGGGCTTCAATGAGCAGTTCTTC.